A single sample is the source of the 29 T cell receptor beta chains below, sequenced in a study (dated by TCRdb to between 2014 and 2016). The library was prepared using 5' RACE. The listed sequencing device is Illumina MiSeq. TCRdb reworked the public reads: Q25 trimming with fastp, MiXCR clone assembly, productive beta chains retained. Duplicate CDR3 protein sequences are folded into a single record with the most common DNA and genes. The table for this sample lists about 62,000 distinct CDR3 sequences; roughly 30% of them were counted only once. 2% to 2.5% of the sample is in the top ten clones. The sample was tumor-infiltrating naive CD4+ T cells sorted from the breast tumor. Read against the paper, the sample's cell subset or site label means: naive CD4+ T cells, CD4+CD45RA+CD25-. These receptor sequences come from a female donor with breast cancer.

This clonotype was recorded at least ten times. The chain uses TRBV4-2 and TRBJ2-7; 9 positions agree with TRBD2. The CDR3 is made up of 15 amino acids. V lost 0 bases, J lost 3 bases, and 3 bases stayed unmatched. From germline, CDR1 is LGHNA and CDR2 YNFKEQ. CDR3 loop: CASSQDNSGSYEQYF. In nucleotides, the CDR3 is TGTGCCAGCAGCCAAGATAATAGCGGGAGCTACGAGCAGTACTTC.

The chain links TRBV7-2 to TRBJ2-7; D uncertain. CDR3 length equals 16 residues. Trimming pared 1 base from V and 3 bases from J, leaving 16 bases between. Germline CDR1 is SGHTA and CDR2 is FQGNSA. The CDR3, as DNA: TGTGCCAGCAGCTTAGTTCGACGAATTGCGGACTACGAGCAGTACTTC. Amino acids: CASSLVRRIADYEQYF. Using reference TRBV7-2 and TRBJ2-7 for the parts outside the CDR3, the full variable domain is GAGVSQSPSNKVTEKGKDVELRCDPISGHTALYWYRQSLGQGLEFLIYFQGNSAPDKSGLPSDRFSAERTGGSVSTLTIQRTQQEDSAVYLCASSLVRRIADYEQYFGPGTRLTVT.

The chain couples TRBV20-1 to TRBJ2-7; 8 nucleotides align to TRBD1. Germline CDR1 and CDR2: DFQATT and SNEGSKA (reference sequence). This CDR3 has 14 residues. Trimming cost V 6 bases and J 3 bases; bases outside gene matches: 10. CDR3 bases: TGCAGTGCCCCGACAGGACAGGGTAGCTACGAGCAGTACTTC. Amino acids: CSAPTGQGSYEQYF.

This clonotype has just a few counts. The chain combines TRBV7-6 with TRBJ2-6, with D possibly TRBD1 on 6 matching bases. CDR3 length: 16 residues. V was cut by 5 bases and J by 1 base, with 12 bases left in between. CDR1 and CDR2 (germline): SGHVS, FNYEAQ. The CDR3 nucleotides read TGTGCCAGCAGCCCGATAGGGGGATCTGGGGCCAACGTCCTGACTTTC. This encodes CASSPIGGSGANVLTF.

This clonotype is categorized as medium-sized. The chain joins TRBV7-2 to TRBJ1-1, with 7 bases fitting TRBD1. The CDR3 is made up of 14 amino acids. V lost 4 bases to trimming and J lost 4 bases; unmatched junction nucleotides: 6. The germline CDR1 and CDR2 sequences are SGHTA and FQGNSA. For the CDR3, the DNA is TGTGCCAGCAGCTACAGACAGGGACGCACTGAAGCTTTCTTT. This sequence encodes CASSYRQGRTEAFF.

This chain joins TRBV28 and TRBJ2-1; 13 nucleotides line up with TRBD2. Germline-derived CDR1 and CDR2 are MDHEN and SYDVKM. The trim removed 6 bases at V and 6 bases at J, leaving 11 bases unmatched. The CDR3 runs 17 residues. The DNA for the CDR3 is TGTGCCAGCAGCCCCTTACTAGCGGGAGGGTTGGGCAATGAGCAGTTCTTC. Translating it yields CASSPLLAGGLGNEQFF.

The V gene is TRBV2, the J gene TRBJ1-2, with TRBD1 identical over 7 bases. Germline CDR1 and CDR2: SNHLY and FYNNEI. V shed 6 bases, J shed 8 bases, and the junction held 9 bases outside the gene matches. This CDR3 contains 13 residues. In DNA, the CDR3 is TGTGCCAGCAGCGCCGGGACAGCCGCGGGCTACACCTTC. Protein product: CASSAGTAAGYTF.

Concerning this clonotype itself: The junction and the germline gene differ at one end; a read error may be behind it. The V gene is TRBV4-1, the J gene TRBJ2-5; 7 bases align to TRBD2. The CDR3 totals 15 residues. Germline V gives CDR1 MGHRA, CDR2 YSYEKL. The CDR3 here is CASGQEVLSGKTQYF. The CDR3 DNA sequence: TGCGCCAGCGGCCAAGAGGTCTTAAGCGGGAAGACCCAGTACTTC.

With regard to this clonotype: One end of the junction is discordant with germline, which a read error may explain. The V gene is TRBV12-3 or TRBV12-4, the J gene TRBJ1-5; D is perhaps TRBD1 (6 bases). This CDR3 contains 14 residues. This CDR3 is CASSLLTGNQPRHF. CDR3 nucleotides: TGTGCCAGCAGTTTACTCACAGGGAATCAGCCCCGGCATTTT.

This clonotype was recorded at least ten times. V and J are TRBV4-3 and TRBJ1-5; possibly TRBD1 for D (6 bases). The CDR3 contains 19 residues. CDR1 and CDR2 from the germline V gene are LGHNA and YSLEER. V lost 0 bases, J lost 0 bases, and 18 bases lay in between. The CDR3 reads CASSQEGRQELYSNQPQHF. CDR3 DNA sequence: TGCGCCAGCAGCCAAGAAGGTCGACAGGAGCTTTATAGCAATCAGCCCCAGCATTTT.

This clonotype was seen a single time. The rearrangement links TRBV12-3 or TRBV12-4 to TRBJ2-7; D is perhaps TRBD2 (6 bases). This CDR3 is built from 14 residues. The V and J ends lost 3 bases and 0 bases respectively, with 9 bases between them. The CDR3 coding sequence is TGTGCCAGCAGTTTTGGGGACTCCTCCTACGAGCAGTACTTC. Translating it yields CASSFGDSSYEQYF.

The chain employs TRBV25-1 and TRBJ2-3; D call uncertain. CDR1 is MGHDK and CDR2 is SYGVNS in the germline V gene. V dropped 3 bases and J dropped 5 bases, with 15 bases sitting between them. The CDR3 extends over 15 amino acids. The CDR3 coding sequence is TGTGCCAGCAGTGATCCTGCCGCGTTGGGAGATACGCAGTATTTT. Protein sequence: CASSDPAALGDTQYF.

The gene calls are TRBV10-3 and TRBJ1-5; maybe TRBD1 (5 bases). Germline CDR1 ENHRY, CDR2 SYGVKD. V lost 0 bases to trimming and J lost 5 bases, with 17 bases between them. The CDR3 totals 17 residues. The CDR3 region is CAISESKWGSFDQPQHF. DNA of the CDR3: TGTGCCATCAGTGAGTCGAAATGGGGGTCCTTCGATCAGCCCCAGCATTTT.

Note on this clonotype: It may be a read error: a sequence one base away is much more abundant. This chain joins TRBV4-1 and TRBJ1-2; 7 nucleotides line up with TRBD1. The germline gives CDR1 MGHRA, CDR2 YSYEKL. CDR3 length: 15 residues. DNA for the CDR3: TGCGCCGGCAGCCGACTGAACAGGGGAGACTATGGCTACACCTTC. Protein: CAGSRLNRGDYGYTF.

The CDR3 DNA reads TGCAGTGCTCCACTGGCGGGGGGCACAGATACGCAGTATTTT. This translates into CSAPLAGGTDTQYF. The rearrangement joins TRBV20-1 to TRBJ2-3; 7 positions match TRBD2. CDR3 length equals 14 residues. The V and J ends lost 5 bases and 1 base, in that order; junction bases with no gene match: 6. Germline V gives CDR1 DFQATT, CDR2 SNEGSKA (reference sequence).

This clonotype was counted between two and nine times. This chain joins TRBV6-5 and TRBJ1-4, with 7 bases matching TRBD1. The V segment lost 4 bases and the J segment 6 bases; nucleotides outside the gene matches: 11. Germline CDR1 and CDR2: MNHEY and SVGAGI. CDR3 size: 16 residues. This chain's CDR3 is CASSSDYRGWDEKLFF. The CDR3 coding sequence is TGTGCCAGCAGTTCCGACTACAGGGGTTGGGATGAAAAACTGTTTTTT.

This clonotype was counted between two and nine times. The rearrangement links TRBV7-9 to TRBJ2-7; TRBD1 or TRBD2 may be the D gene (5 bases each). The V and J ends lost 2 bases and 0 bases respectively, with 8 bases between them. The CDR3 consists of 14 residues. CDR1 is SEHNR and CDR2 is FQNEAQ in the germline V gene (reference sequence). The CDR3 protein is CASSLKGSSYEQYF. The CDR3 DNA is TGTGCCAGCAGCTTAAAGGGGAGCTCCTACGAGCAGTACTTC.

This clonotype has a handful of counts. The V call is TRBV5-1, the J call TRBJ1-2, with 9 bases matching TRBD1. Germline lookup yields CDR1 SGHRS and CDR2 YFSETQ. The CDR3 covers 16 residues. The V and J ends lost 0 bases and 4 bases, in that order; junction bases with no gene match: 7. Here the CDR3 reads CASSLGPGQGSYGYTF. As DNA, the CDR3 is TGCGCCAGCAGCTTGGGTCCGGGACAGGGAAGCTATGGCTACACCTTC.

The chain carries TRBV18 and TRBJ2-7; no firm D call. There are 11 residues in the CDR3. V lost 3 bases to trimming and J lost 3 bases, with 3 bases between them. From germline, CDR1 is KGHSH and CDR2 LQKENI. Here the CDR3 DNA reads TGTGCCAGCTCACCTATCTACGAGCAGTACTTC. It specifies CASSPIYEQYF.

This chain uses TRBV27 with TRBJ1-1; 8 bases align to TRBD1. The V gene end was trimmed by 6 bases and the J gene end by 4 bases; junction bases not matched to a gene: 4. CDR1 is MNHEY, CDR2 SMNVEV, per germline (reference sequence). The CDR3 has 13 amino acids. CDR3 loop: CASSSTGGTEAFF. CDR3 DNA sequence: TGTGCCAGCAGCTCCACAGGGGGCACTGAAGCTTTCTTT.

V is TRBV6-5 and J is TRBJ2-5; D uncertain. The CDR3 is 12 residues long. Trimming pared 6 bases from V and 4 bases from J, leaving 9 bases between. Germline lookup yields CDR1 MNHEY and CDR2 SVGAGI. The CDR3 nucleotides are TGTGCCAGCAGCCCTATAGGAGAGACCCAGTACTTC. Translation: CASSPIGETQYF.

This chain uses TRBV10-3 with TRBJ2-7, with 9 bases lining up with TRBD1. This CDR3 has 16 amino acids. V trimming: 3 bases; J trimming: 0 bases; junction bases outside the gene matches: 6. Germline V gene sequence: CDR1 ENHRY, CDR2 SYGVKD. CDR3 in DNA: TGTGCCATCAGTGATTCGGGGACAGGGATCTCCTACGAGCAGTACTTC. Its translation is CAISDSGTGISYEQYF.

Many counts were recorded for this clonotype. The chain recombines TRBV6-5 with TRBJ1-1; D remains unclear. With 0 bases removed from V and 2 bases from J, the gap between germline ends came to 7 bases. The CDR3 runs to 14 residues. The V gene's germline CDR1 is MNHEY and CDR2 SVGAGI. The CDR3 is CASSYSPSNTEAFF. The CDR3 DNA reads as TGTGCCAGCAGTTACTCACCAAGTAACACTGAAGCTTTCTTT.

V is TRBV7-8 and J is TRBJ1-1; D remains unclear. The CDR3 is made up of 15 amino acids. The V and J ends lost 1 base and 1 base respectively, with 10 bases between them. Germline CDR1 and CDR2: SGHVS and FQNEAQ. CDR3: CASSLDSAGNTEAFF. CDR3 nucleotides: TGTGCCAGCAGCTTAGACTCGGCAGGGAACACTGAAGCTTTCTTT.

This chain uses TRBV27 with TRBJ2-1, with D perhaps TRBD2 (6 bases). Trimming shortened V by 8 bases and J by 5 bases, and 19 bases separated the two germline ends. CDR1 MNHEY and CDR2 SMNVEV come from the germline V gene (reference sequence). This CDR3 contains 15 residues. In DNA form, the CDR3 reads TGTGCCAGCCGACCTCGACTAGTACCCAACAATGAGCAGTTCTTC. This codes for CASRPRLVPNNEQFF.

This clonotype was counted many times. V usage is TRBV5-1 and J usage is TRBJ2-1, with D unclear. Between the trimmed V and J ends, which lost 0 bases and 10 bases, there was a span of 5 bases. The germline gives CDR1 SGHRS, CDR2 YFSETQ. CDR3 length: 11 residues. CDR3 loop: CASSLGLEQFF. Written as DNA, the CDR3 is TGCGCCAGCAGCTTGGGGTTAGAGCAGTTCTTC. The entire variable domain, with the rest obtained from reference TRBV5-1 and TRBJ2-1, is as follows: KAGVTQTPRYLIKTRGQQVTLSCSPISGHRSVSWYQQTPGQGLQFLFEYFSETQRNKGNFPGRFSGRQFSNSRSEMNVSTLELGDSALYLCASSLGLEQFFGPGTRLTVL.

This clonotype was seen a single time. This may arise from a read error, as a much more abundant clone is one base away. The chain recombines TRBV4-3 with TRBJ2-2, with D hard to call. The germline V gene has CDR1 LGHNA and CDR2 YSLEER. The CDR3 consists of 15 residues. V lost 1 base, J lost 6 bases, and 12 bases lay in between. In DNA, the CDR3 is TGCGCCAGCAGCCAAGTTCAGATTAACGCCGGGGAGCTGTTTTTT. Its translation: CASSQVQINAGELFF.

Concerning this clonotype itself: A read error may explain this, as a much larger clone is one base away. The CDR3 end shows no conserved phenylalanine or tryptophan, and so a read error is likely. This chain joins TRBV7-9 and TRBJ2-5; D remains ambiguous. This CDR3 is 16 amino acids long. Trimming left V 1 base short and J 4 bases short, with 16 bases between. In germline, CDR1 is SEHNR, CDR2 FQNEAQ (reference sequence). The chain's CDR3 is CASSLVGSSIVETQYS. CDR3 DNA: TGTGCCAGCAGCTTAGTGGGGTCCTCGATCGTAGAGACCCAGTACTCC.

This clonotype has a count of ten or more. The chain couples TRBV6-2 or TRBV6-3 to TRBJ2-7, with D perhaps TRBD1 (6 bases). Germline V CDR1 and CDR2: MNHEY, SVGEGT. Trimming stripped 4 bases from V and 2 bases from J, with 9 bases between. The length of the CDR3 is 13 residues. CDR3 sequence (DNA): TGTGCCAGCAGTTCCCACAGGGCCTACGAGCAGTACTTC. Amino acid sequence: CASSSHRAYEQYF.